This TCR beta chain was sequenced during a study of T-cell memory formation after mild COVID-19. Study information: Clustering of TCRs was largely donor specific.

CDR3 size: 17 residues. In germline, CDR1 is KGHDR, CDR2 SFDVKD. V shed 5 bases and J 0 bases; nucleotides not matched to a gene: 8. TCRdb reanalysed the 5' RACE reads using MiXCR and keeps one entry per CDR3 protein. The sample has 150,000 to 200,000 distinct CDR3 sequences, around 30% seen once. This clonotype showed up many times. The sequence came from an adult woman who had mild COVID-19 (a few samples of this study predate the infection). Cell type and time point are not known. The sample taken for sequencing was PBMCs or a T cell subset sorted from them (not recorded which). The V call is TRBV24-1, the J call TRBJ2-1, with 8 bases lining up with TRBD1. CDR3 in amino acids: CATSGPDRGSSYNEQFF. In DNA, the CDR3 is TGTGCCACCAGTGGCCCTGACAGGGGTAGCTCCTACAATGAGCAGTTCTTC.